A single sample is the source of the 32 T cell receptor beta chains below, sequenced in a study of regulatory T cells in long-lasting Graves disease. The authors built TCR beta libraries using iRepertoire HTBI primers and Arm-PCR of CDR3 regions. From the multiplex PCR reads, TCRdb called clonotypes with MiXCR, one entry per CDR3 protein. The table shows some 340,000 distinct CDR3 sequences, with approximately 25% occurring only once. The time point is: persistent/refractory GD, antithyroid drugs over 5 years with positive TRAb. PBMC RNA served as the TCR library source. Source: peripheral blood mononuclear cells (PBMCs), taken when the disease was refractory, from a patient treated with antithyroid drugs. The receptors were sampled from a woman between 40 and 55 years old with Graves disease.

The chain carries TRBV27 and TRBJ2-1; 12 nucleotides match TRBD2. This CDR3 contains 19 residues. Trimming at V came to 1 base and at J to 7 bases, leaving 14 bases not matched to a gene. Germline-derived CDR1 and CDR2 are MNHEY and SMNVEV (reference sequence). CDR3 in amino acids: CASSLYTPELAGGENEQFF. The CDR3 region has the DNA TGTGCCAGCAGTTTATACACTCCAGAACTAGCGGGAGGCGAGAATGAGCAGTTCTTC.

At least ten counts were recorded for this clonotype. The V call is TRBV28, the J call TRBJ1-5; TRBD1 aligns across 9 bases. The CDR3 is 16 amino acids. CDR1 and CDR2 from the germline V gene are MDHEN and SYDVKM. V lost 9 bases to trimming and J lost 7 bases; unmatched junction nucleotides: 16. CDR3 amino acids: CASRTRTGDRKQPQHF. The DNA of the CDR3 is TGTGCCAGTCGGACGCGGACAGGGGATAGAAAACAGCCCCAGCATTTT.

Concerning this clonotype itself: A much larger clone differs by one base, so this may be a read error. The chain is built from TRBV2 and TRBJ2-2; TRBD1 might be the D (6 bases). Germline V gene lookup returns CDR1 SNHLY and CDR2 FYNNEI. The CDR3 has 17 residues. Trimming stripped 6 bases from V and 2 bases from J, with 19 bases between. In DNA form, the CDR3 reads TGTGCCAGCAGATACTCTCAGAGACAGGTTAACACCGGGGAGCTGTTTTTT. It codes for CASRYSQRQVNTGELFF.

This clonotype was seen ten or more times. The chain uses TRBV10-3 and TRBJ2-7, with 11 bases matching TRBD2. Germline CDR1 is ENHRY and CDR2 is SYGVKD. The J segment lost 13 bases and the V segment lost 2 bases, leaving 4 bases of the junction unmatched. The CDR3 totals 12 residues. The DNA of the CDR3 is TGTGCCATCAGTGAGACTAGCGGGAGCCCCTACTTC. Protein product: CAISETSGSPYF.

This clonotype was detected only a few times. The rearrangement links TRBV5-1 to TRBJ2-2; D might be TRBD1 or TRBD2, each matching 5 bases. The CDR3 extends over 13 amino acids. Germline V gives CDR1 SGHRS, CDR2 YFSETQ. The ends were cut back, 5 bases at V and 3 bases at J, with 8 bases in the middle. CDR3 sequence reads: CASRGPYTGELFF. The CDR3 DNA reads TGCGCCAGCAGGGGACCGTACACCGGGGAGCTGTTTTTT.

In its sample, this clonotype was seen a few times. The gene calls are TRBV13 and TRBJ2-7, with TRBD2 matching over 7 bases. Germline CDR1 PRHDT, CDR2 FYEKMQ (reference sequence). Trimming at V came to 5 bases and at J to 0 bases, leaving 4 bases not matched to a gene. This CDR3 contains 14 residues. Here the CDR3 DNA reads TGTGCCAGCAGCCCAAGACTAGCCTCCTACGAGCAGTACTTC. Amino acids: CASSPRLASYEQYF. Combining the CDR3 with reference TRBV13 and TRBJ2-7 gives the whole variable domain AAGVIQSPRHLIKEKRETATLKCYPIPRHDTVYWYQQGPGQDPQFLISFYEKMQSDKGSIPDRFSAQQFSDYHSELNMSSLELGDSALYFCASSPRLASYEQYFGPGTRLTVT.

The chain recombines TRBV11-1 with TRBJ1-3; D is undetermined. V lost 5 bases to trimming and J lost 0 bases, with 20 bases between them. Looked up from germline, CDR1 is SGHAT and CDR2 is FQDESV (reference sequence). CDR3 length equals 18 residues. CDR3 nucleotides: TGTGCCAGCAGCCTTTACGACTCCGGACTGCTCTCTGGAAACACCATATATTTT. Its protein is CASSLYDSGLLSGNTIYF.

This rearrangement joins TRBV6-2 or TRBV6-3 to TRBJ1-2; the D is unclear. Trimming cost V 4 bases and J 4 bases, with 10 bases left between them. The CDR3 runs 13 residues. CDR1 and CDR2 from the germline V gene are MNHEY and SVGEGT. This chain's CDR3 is CASSFVEGYGYTF. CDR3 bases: TGTGCCAGCAGTTTCGTGGAGGGCTATGGCTACACCTTC.

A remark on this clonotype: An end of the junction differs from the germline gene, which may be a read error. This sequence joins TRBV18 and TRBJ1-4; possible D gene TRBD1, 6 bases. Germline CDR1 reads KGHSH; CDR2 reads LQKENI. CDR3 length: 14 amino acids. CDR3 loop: CASSPGATNEELFF. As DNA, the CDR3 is TGTGCCAGCTCACCGGGGGCAACTAATGAAGAACTGTTTTTT.

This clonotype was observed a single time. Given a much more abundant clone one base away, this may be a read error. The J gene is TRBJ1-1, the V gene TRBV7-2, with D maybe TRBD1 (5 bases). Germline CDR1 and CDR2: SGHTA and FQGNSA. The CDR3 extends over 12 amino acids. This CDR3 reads CASSLGGDEASF. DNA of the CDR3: TGTGCCAGCAGCTTAGGGGGCGACGAAGCTTCCTTT.

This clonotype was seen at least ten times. The CDR3 DNA sequence: TGTGCCAGCAGTGAAACAGGTTTTCATTCACCCCTCCACTTT. The encoded protein is CASSETGFHSPLHF. This rearrangement joins TRBV2 to TRBJ1-6; D might be TRBD1 (5 bases). CDR1 and CDR2 (germline): SNHLY, FYNNEI. The V gene lost 2 bases and the J gene lost 8 bases, with 10 bases spanning the gap. The CDR3 contains 14 residues.

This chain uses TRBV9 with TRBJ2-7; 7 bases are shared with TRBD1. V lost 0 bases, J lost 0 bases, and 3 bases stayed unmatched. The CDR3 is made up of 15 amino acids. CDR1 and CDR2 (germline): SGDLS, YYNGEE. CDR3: CASSVATGDSYEQYF. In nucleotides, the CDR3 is TGTGCCAGCAGCGTAGCTACAGGGGACTCCTACGAGCAGTACTTC.

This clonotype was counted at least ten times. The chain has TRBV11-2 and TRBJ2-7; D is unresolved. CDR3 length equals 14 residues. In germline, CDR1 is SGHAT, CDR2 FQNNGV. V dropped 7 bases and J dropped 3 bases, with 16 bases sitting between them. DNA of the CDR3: TGTGCCAGCACCCTAGGTGGCAGGAGCTACGAGCAGTACTTC. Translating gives CASTLGGRSYEQYF.

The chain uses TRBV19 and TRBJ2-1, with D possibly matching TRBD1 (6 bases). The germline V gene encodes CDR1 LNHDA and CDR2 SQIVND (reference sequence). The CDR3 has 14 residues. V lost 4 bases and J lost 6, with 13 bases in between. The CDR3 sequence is CASSSQGWLNEQFF. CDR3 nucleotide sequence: TGTGCCAGTAGTAGTCAGGGGTGGCTCAATGAGCAGTTCTTC.

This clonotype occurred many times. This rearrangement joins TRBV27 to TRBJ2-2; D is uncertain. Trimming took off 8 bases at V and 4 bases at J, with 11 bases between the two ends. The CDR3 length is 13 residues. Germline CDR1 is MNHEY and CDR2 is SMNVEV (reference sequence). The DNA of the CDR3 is TGTGCCAGCCGGATCGCAGTCACCGGGGAGCTGTTTTTT. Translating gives CASRIAVTGELFF.

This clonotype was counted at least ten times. The CDR3 DNA reads as TGTGCCAGCAGTGAAGCGCTTCGGAATTCACCCCTCCACTTT. This encodes CASSEALRNSPLHF. This chain connects TRBV2 to TRBJ1-6; D call uncertain. CDR3 length equals 14 residues. Looked up from germline, CDR1 is SNHLY and CDR2 is FYNNEI. Trimming pared 0 bases from V and 7 bases from J, leaving 7 bases between.

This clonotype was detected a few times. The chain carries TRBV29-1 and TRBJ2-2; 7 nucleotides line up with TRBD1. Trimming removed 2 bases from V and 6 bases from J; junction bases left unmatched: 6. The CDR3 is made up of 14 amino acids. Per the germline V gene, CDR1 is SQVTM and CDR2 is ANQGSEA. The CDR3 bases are TGCAGCGTTGAAAAACAGGGGAAAGCCGGGGAGCTGTTTTTT. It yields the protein CSVEKQGKAGELFF.

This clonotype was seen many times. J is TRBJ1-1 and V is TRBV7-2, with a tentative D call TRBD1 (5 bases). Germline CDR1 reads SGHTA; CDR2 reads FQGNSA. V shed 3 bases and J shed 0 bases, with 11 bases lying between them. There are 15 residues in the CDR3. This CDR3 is CASSFSQGMNTEAFF. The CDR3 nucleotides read TGTGCCAGCAGCTTTAGTCAGGGAATGAACACTGAAGCTTTCTTT.

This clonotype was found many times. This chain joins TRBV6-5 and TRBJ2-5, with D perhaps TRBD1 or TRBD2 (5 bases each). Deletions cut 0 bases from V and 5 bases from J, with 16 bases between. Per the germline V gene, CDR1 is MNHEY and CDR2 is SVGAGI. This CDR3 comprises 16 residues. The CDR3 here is CASSYSEARGWETQYF. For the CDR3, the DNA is TGTGCCAGCAGTTACTCGGAGGCTAGGGGATGGGAGACCCAGTACTTC.

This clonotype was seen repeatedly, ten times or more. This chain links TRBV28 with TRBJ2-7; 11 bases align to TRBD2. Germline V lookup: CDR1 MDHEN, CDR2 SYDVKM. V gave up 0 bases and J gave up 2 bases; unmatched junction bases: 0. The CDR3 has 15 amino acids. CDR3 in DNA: TGTGCCAGCAGTTTATGGACTAGCGGGACCTACGAGCAGTACTTC. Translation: CASSLWTSGTYEQYF. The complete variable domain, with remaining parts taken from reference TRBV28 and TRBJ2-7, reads DVKVTQSSRYLVKRTGEKVFLECVQDMDHENMFWYRQDPGLGLRLIYFSYDVKMKEKGDIPEGYSVSREKKERFSLILESASTNQTSMYLCASSLWTSGTYEQYFGPGTRLTVT.

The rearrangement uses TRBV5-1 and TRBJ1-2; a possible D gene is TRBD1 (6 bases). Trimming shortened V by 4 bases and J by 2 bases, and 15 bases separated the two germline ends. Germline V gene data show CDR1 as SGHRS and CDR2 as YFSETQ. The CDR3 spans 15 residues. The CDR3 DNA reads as TGCGCCAGCAGCCTCCAGGGGCAGGGAAACTATGGCTACACCTTC. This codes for CASSLQGQGNYGYTF.

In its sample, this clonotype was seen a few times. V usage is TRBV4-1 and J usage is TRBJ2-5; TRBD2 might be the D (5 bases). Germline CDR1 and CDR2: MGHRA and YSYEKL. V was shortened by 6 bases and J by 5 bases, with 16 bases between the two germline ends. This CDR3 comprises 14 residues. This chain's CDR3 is CASSVREGWETQYF. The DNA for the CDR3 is TGCGCCAGCAGTGTACGGGAAGGATGGGAGACCCAGTACTTC.

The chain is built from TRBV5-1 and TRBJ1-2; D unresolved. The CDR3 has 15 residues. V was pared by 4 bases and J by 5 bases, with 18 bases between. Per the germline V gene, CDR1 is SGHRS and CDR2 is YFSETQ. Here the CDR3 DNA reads TGCGCCAGCAGCCGCACCGTGACAAGTGGTTATGGCTACACCTTC. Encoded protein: CASSRTVTSGYGYTF. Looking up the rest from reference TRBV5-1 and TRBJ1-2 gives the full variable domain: KAGVTQTPRYLIKTRGQQVTLSCSPISGHRSVSWYQQTPGQGLQFLFEYFSETQRNKGNFPGRFSGRQFSNSRSEMNVSTLELGDSALYLCASSRTVTSGYGYTFGSGTRLTVV.

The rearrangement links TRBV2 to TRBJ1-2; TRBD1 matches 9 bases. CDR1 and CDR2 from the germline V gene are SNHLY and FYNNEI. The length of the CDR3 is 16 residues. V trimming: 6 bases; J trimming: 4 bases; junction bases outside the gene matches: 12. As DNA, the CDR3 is TGTGCCAGCAGACCCGATACAGGGGGCGCGGCCTATGGCTACACCTTC. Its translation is CASRPDTGGAAYGYTF.

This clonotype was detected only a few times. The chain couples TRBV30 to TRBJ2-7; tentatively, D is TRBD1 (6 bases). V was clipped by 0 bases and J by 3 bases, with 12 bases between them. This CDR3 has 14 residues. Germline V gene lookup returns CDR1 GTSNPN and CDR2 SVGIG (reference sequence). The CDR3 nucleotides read TGTGCCTGGAGTGTTATAGGCAGGGGCTACGAGCAGTACTTC. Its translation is CAWSVIGRGYEQYF.

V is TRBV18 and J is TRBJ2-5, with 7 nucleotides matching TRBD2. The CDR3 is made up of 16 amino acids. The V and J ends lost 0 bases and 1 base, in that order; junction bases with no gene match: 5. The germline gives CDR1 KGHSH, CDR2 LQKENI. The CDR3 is CASSPPGGSSQETQYF. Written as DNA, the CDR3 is TGTGCCAGCTCACCACCAGGCGGGAGTTCCCAAGAGACCCAGTACTTC.

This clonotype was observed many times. CDR3 DNA sequence: TGTGCCAGCAGTTATACAGGGGCTCCGAACACCGGGGAGCTGTTTTTT. This codes for CASSYTGAPNTGELFF. The chain recombines TRBV6-2 or TRBV6-3 with TRBJ2-2; 7 bases agree with TRBD1. The trim removed 3 bases at V and 0 bases at J, leaving 4 bases unmatched. The CDR3 length is 16 residues. Per germline, CDR1 MNHEY and CDR2 SVGEGT.

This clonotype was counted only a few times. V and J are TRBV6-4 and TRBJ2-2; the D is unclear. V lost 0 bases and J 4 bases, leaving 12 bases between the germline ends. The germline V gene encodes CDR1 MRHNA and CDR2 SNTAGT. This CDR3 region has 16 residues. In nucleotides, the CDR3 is TGTGCCAGCAGTGACTCCCCGGACCGACTCACCGGGGAGCTGTTTTTT. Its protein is CASSDSPDRLTGELFF.

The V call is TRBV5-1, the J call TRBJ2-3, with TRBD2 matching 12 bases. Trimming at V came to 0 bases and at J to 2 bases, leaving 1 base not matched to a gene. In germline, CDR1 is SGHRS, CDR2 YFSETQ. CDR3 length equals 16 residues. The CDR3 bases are TGCGCCAGCAGCTTGGGGACTAGCGGGATCACAGATACGCAGTATTTT. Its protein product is CASSLGTSGITDTQYF.

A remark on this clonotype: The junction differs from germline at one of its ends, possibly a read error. CDR3 loop: CASSEAWQGPYEQHF. The CDR3 nucleotides are TGTGCCAGCAGTGAAGCGTGGCAGGGTCCCTACGAGCAGCACTTC. The rearrangement uses TRBV6-1 and TRBJ2-7, with D tentatively TRBD1 (5 bases). This CDR3 has 15 amino acids. Germline assignment: CDR1 MNHNS and CDR2 SASEGT.

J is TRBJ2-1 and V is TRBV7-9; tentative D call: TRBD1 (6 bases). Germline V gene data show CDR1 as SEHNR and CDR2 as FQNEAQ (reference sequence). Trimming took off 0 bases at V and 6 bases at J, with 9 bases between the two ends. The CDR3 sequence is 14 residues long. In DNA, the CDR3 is TGTGCCAGCAGCTTAGCAGGCAGGGGCAATGAGCAGTTCTTC. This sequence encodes CASSLAGRGNEQFF.

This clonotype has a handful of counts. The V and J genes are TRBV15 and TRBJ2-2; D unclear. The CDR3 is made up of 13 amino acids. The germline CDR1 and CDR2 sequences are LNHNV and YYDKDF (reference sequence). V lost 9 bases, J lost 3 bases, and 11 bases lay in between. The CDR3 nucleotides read TGTGCCACGCGATATCAGGACACCGGGGAGCTGTTTTTT. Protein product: CATRYQDTGELFF.